Listed below are T cell receptor beta chains from one sample, sequenced in a study of identical twins. TCRdb reprocessed the 5' RACE reads with MiXCR, giving one entry per CDR3 protein. Here the sample spans nearly 250,000 distinct CDR3 sequences, roughly 7% being singletons. This sample was shared with a second study, whose subject was yellow fever vaccine responses in identical twins.

The source material was memory (CD45RO+) T cells sorted from blood. The receptors come from a woman aged 18-30 years in good health. Each CDR3 is given with its conserved first and last residue. The order of the fields is D gene, V gene, clone size, J gene, CDR3 DNA, CDR3 protein. A D gene is named only where the DNA matches it firmly. Some rows mark clone size as missing; the rest say once, few, many or name a class of expanded clone.

D gene: -; V gene: TRBV5-1; clone size: many; J gene: TRBJ1-1; CDR3 DNA: TGCGCCAGCAGCCGCGAACTCGGACCGCAGGGAACTGAAGCTTTCTTT; CDR3 protein: CASSRELGPQGTEAFF
D gene: -; V gene: TRBV20-1; clone size: many; J gene: TRBJ2-3; CDR3 DNA: TGCAGTGCTAGAGATCCCGCCACAGATACGCAGTATTTT; CDR3 protein: CSARDPATDTQYF
D gene: -; V gene: TRBV14; clone size: many; J gene: TRBJ1-1; CDR3 DNA: TGTGCCAGCAGCCAATTTACTGAAGCTTTCTTT; CDR3 protein: CASSQFTEAFF
D gene: -; V gene: TRBV6-1; clone size: many; J gene: TRBJ2-2; CDR3 DNA: TGTGCCAGCAGCCCCGAGGGGAACACCGGGGAGCTGTTTTTT; CDR3 protein: CASSPEGNTGELFF
D gene: TRBD2; V gene: TRBV6-1; clone size: -; J gene: TRBJ2-2; CDR3 DNA: TGTGCCAGCAGTGAACTAGCGGGAGGGCCGTACGGGGAGCTGTTTTTT; CDR3 protein: CASSELAGGPYGELFF
D gene: TRBD1; V gene: TRBV7-8; clone size: few; J gene: TRBJ2-6; CDR3 DNA: TGTGCCAGCAGCTCCAACCGGGACAGGGCCTTTGGGGCCAACGTCCTGACTTTC; CDR3 protein: CASSSNRDRAFGANVLTF
D gene: -; V gene: TRBV6-1; clone size: few; J gene: TRBJ2-2; CDR3 DNA: TGTGCCAGCATGGATTGGGGTTATAGCACCGGGGAGCTGTTTTTT; CDR3 protein: CASMDWGYSTGELFF
D gene: -; V gene: TRBV20-1; clone size: few; J gene: TRBJ2-1; CDR3 DNA: TGCAGTGCTGCGGGACAAAGCGTCCTCTACAATGAGCAGTTCTTC; CDR3 protein: CSAAGQSVLYNEQFF
D gene: -; V gene: TRBV25-1; clone size: few; J gene: TRBJ2-1; CDR3 DNA: TGTGCCAGCAGTGGGGGGGTTGCTGAGCAGTTCTTC; CDR3 protein: CASSGGVAEQFF
D gene: TRBD1; V gene: TRBV3-1; clone size: many; J gene: TRBJ1-6; CDR3 DNA: TGTGCCAGCAATAACAGGGGGCTCGGAAATTCACCCCTCCACTTT; CDR3 protein: CASNNRGLGNSPLHF
D gene: -; V gene: TRBV27; clone size: -; J gene: TRBJ2-2; CDR3 DNA: TGTGCCAGCAGTCCCCAGCCACAGGGCACCGGGGAGCTGTTTTTT; CDR3 protein: CASSPQPQGTGELFF
D gene: -; V gene: TRBV28; clone size: many; J gene: TRBJ2-7; CDR3 DNA: TGTGCCAGCAGTTCCGGGGCCTCCTACGAGCAGTACTTC; CDR3 protein: CASSSGASYEQYF
D gene: -; V gene: TRBV2; clone size: few; J gene: TRBJ2-2; CDR3 DNA: TGTGCCAGCAGTGGATTGGTGAACACCGGGGAGCTGTTTTTT; CDR3 protein: CASSGLVNTGELFF
D gene: TRBD1; V gene: TRBV2; clone size: -; J gene: TRBJ2-7; CDR3 DNA: TGTGCCAGCAAAACTCCAGGGGGCGAGCAGTACTTC; CDR3 protein: CASKTPGGEQYF
D gene: -; V gene: TRBV20-1; clone size: many; J gene: TRBJ2-2; CDR3 DNA: TGCAGTGCTAGAGTCTCGGGGGCGCCCACCGGGGAGCTGTTTTTT; CDR3 protein: CSARVSGAPTGELFF
D gene: -; V gene: TRBV5-6; clone size: -; J gene: TRBJ1-5; CDR3 DNA: TGTGCCAGCAGCTTGTTAGGAGGGGTCAATCAGCCCCAGCATTTT; CDR3 protein: CASSLLGGVNQPQHF
D gene: -; V gene: TRBV7-2; clone size: many; J gene: TRBJ1-6; CDR3 DNA: TGTGCCAGCAGCTGGGTGAATTCACCCCTCCACTTT; CDR3 protein: CASSWVNSPLHF
D gene: TRBD1; V gene: TRBV6-1; clone size: few; J gene: TRBJ2-4; CDR3 DNA: TGTGCCAGCAGCCCACTACAGGGGACGGACATTCAGTACTTC; CDR3 protein: CASSPLQGTDIQYF
D gene: TRBD1; V gene: TRBV6-1; clone size: many; J gene: TRBJ1-4; CDR3 DNA: TGTGCCAGCAGCCTGGACAGGGGTAGAGAAAAACTGTTTTTT; CDR3 protein: CASSLDRGREKLFF
D gene: -; V gene: TRBV12-3/TRBV12-4; clone size: many; J gene: TRBJ1-2; CDR3 DNA: TGTGCCAGCAGTTTAAACAGCTACAATGGCTACACCTTC; CDR3 protein: CASSLNSYNGYTF